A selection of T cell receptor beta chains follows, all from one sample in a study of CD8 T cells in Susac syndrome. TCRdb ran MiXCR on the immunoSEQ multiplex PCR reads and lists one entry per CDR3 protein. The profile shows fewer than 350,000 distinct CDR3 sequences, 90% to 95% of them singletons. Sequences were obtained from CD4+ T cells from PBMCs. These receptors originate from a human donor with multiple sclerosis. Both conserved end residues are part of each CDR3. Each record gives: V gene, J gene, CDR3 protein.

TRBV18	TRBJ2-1	CASSPLGLAGSNEQFF
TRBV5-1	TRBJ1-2	CASSLAGRSAYGYTF
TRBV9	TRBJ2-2	CASSVVLGTTGRTGELFF
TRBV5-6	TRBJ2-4	CASSFGGRARNIQYF
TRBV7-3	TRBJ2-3	CASSSPGGPSTDTQYF
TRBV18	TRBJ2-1	CASSRSGRKGNEQFF
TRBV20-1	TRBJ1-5	CSARDGGGPRDQHF
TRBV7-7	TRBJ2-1	CASSLGSGSYNEQFF
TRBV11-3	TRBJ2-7	CASSLERRAYEQYF
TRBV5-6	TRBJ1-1	CASSPPGTGVTEAFF
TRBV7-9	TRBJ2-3	CASSQVRGAGTDTQYF
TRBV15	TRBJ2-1	CATSRVNDRGKLDADNEQFF
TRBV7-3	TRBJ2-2	CASSPWTGGTGELFF
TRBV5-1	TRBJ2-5	CASSLTGRVYGTQYF
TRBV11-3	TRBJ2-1	CASSLAAGALSNEQFF
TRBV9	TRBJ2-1	CASNPGGARYNEQFF
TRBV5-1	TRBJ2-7	CASSLTAGKYEQYF
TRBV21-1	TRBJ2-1	CASSKADREGQENNEQFF
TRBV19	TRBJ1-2	CASSTTGGYTF
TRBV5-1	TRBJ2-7	CASCTGLAYSYEQYF
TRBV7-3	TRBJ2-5	CASSIGSSGQETQYF
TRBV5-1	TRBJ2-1	CASRSGTGDNEQFF
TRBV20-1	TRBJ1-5	CSARGGSGNQPQHF
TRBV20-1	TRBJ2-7	CSARKGSRVYEQYF
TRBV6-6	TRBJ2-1	CASSNSLAGGNSRFF
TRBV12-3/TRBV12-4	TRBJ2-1	CASSFLAGEDEQFF
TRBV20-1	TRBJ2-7	CSATPSAGSSYEQYF
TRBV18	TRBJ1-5	CASSPQDSQPQHF
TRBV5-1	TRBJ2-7	CASGLGSWTGKSYEQYF
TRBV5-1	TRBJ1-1	CASSWVPGSGTEAFF
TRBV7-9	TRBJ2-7	CASSFTAGKQYF
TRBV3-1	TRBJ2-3	CASSLGLARDTQYF
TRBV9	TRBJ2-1	CASSVGASSYNEQFF
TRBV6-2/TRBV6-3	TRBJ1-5	CASSYSGVPNQPQHF
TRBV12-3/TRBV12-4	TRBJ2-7	CASRFLGGVEQYF
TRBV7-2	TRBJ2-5	CASSSDRYQETQYF
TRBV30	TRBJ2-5	CAWSVQETQYF
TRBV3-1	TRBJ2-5	CASSQDSRTETQYF
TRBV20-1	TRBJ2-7	CSARGLKAGGHYEQYF
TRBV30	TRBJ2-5	CAGGQTQETQYF
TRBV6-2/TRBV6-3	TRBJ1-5	CASSYRGSSNQPQHF
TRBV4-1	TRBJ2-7	CASSQQSVWTSYEQYF
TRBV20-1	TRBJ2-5	CSARVAGTLETQYF
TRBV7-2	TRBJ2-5	CASSLGGMETQYF
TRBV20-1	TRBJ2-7	CSARRGSPTEQYF
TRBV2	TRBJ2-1	CASRARTGSSYNEQFF